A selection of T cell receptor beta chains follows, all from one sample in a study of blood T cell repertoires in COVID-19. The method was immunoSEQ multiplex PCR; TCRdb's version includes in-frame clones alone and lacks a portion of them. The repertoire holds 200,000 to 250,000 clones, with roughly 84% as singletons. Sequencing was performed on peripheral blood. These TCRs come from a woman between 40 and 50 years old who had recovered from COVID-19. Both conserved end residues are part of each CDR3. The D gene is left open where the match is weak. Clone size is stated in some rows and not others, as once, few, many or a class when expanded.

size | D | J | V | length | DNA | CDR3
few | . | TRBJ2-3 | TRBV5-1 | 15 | TGCGCCAGCAGCTTGGGCTCCTTAGGCACAGATACGCAGTATTTT | CASSLGSLGTDTQYF
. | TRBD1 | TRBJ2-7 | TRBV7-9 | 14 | TGTGCCAGCAGCCCCCTGACAGGGGTCCACGAGCAGTACTTC | CASSPLTGVHEQYF
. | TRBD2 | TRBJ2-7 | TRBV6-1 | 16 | TGTGCCAGCAGTGAGATACTAGCGGGGGGGTCCTACGAGCAGTACTTC | CASSEILAGGSYEQYF
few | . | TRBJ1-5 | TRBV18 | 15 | TGTGCCAGCTCTCAATTGGACAGCAGCAATCAGCCCCAGCATTTT | CASSQLDSSNQPQHF
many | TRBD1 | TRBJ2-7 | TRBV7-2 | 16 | TGTGCCAGCAGCTTAGCGCAGCCCGGACAGGGCTTAGAGCAGTACTTC | CASSLAQPGQGLEQYF
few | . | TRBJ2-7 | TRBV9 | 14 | TGTGCCAGCAGCCCCACGGGACACTCCTACGAGCAGTACTTC | CASSPTGHSYEQYF
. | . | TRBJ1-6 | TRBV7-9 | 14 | TGTGCCAGCAGCTTATTAACACCATATTCACCCCTCCACTTT | CASSLLTPYSPLHF
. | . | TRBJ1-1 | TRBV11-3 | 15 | TGTGCCAGCAGCCAACCGGGAGAAAAAAACCTAGAAGCTTTCTTT | CASSQPGEKNLEAFF
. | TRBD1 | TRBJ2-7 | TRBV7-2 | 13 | TGTGCCAGCAGCCTCCGGACAGGGCGCGAGCAGTACTTC | CASSLRTGREQYF
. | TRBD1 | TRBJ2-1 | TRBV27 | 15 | TGTGCCAGCAGTCTTATCGGTGTTACAGGGGTTGAGCAGTTCTTC | CASSLIGVTGVEQFF
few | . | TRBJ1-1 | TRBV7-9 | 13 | TGTGCCGGAGGAGCGGTGGTTGACACTGAAGCTTTCTTT | CAGGAVVDTEAFF
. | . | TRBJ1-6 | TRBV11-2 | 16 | TGTGCCAGCAGCCAAAACGGACAGAACTATAATTCACCCCTCCACTTT | CASSQNGQNYNSPLHF
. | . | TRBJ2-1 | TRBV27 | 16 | TGTGCCAGCATTCCGACCCCGGGGTTGGATCCCAATGAGCAGTTCTTC | CASIPTPGLDPNEQFF
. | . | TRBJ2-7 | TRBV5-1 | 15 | TGCGCCAGCAGCTGGCAGTCCGGGAGCTCCTACGAGCAGTACTTC | CASSWQSGSSYEQYF
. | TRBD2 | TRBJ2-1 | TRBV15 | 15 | TGTGCCACCAGCAGAGATTACGGGGGGTTGGATGAGCAGTTCTTC | CATSRDYGGLDEQFF
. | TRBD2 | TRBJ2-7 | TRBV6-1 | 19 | TGTGCCAGCAGTGAAGTTTCGGGGGAGCTAGCGGGGCGATCCTACGAGCAGTACTTC | CASSEVSGELAGRSYEQYF
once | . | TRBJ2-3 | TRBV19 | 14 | TGTGCCAGTACCCTAGGCAGGGCTCTCGATACGCAGTATTTT | CASTLGRALDTQYF
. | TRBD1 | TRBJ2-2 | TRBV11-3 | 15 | TGTGCCAGCAGACCGGGACAGGGGAGGCCCGGGGAGCTGTTTTTT | CASRPGQGRPGELFF
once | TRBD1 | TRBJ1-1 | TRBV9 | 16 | TGTGCCAGCAGCGTATCCAGACAGGGGGCAAACACTGAAGCTTTCTTT | CASSVSRQGANTEAFF
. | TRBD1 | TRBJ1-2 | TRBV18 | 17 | TGTGCCAGCTCACCTTTACGTGCGGGACAGGTAAACTATGGCTACACCTTC | CASSPLRAGQVNYGYTF
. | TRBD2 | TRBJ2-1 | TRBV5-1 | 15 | TGCGCCAGCAGCTTATTAGCGGGGGGGACAGCCGAGCAGTTCTTC | CASSLLAGGTAEQFF
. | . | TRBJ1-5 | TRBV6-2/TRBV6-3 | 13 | TGTGCCAGCAGTTACTCGCGGAATCAGCCCCAGCATTTT | CASSYSRNQPQHF
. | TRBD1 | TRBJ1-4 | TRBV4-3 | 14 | TGCGCCAGCAGCCAAGTGAGGGGGCAAGAAAAACTGTTTTTT | CASSQVRGQEKLFF
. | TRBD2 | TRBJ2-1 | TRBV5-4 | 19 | TGTGCCAGCAGCCGCGGGACTAGCGGGGGGGCCTCCACCTACAATGAGCAGTTCTTC | CASSRGTSGGASTYNEQFF
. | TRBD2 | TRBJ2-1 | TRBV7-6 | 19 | TGTGCCAGCAGCCCCCCGGGTGGTGATAGCGGGGGGGCCTACAATGAGCAGTTCTTC | CASSPPGGDSGGAYNEQFF
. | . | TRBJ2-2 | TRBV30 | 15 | TGTGCCTGGAGTGTCGGGACAACGAACACCGGGGAGCTGTTTTTT | CAWSVGTTNTGELFF
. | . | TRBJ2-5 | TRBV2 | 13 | TGTGCCAGCACGTTGCCAGGGAAAGAGACCCAGTACTTC | CASTLPGKETQYF
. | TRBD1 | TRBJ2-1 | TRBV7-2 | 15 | TGTGCCAGCAGCTTTAATCGGGACAGCTACAATGAGCAGTTCTTC | CASSFNRDSYNEQFF
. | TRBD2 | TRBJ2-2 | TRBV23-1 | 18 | TGCGCCAGCAGTCAACGGACTAGCGGGGGGGCCGACACCGGGGAGCTGTTTTTT | CASSQRTSGGADTGELFF
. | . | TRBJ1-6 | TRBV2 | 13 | TGTGCCAGCAGGGGCTCTTATGGATCACCCCTCCACTTT | CASRGSYGSPLHF